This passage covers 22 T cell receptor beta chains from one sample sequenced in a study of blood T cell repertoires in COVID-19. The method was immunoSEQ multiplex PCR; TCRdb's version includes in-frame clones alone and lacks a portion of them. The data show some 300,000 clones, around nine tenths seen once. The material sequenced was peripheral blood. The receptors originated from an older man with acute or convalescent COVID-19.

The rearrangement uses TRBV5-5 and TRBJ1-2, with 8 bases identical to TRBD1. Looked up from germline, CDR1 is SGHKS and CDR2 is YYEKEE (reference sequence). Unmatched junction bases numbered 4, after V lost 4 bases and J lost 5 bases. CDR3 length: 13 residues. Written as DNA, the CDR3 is TGTGCCAGCAGCCCGACAGGGGAGTATGGCTACACCTTC. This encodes CASSPTGEYGYTF.

The CDR3 coding sequence is TGTGCCAGCAGCGCAGAGCAGGGGATGGTGAACACTGAAGCTTTCTTT. Its protein is CASSAEQGMVNTEAFF. V and J are TRBV9 and TRBJ1-1, with a tentative D call TRBD1 (6 bases). This CDR3 has 16 amino acids. Trimming took 3 bases from V and 0 from J, leaving 15 bases between them. Germline V gene lookup returns CDR1 SGDLS and CDR2 YYNGEE.

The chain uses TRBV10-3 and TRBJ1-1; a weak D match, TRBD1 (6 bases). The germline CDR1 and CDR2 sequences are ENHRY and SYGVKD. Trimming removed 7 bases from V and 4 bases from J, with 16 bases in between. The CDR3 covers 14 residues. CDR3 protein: CAITSGTPGTEAFF. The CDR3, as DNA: TGTGCCATCACCTCAGGGACACCGGGCACTGAAGCTTTCTTT.

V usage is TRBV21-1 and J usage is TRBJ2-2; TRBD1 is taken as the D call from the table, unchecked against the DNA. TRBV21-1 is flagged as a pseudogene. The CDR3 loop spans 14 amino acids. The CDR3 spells CASSKGRDGGELFF. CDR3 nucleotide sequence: TGTGCCAGCAGCAAGGGCAGGGATGGCGGGGAGCTGTTTTTT.

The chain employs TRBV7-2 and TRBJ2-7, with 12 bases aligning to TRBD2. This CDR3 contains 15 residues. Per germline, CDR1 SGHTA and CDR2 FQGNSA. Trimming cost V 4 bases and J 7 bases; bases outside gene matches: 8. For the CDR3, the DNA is TGTGCCAGCAGCTATCTAGCGGGGGGGTACGGGGAGCAGTACTTC. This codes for CASSYLAGGYGEQYF.

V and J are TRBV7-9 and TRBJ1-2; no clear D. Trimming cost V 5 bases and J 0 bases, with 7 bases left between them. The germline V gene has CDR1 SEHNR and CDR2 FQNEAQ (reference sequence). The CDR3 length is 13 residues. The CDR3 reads CASSPEPNYGYTF. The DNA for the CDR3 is TGTGCCAGCAGCCCCGAGCCTAACTATGGCTACACCTTC.

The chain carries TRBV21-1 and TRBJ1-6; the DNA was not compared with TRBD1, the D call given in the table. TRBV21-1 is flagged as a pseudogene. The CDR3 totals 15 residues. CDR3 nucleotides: TGTGCCAGCAGCAATGACAGGCGAGATAATTCACCCCTCCACTTT. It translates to CASSNDRRDNSPLHF.

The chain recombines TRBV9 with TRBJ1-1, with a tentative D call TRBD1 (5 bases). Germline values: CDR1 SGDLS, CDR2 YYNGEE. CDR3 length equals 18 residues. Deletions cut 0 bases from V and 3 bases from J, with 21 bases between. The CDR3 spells CASSVGRVVWGEDTEAFF. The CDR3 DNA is TGTGCCAGCAGCGTAGGACGAGTGGTTTGGGGGGAGGACACTGAAGCTTTCTTT.

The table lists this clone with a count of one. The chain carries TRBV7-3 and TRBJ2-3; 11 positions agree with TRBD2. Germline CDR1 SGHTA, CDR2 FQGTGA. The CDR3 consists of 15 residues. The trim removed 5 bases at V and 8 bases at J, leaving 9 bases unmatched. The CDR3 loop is CASSLLAGAPGTQYF. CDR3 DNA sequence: TGTGCCAGCAGCCTACTAGCGGGGGCCCCCGGTACGCAGTATTTT.

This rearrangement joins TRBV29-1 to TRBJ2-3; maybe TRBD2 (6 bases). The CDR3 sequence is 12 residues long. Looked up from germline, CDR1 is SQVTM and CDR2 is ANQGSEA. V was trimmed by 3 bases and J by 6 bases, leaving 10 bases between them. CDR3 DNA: TGCAGCGTTGAGCGGGGTGAGGATACGCAGTATTTT. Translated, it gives CSVERGEDTQYF.

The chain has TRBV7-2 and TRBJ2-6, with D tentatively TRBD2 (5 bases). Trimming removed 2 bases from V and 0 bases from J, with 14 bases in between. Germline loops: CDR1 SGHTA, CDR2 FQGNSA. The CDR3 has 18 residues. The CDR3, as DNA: TGTGCCAGCAGCTTATATGGAGGAGATCCCTCTGGGGCCAACGTCCTGACTTTC. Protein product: CASSLYGGDPSGANVLTF.

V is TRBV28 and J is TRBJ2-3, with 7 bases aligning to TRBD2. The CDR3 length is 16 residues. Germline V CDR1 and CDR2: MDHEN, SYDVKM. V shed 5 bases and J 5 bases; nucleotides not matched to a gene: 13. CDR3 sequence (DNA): TGTGCCAGCAGTCCCCTGGGAGGGCAGGCGGGAGATACGCAGTATTTT. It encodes CASSPLGGQAGDTQYF.

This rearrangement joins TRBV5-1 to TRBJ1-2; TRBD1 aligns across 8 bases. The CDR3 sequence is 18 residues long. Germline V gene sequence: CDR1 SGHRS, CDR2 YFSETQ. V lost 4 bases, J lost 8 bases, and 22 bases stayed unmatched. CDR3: CASSQSPHRTGRVTGYTF. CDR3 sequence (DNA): TGCGCCAGCAGCCAGAGCCCTCACCGGACAGGGAGGGTAACGGGCTACACCTTC.

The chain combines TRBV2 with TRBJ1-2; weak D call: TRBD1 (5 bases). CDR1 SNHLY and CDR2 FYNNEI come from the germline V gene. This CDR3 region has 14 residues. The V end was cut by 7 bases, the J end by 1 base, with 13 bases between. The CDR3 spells CASTGGGSNYGYTF. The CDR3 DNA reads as TGTGCCAGCACTGGGGGGGGGAGTAACTATGGCTACACCTTC.

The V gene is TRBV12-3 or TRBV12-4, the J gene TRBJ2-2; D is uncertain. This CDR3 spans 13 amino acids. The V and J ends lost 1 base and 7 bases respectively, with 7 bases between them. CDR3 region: CASSLGRGGELFF. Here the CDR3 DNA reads TGTGCCAGCAGTTTAGGTAGAGGCGGGGAGCTGTTTTTT.

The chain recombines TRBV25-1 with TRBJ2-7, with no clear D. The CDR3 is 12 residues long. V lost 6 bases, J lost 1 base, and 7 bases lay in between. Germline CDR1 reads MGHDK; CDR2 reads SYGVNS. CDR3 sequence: CASSLTSYEQYF. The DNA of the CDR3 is TGTGCCAGCAGCCTAACGTCCTACGAGCAGTACTTC.

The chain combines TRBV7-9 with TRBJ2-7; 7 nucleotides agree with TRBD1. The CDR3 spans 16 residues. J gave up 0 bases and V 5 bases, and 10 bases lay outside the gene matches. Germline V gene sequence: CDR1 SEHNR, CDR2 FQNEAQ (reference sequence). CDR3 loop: CASSRTDRADSYEQYF. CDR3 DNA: TGTGCCAGCAGCCGAACCGACAGGGCAGACTCCTACGAGCAGTACTTC.

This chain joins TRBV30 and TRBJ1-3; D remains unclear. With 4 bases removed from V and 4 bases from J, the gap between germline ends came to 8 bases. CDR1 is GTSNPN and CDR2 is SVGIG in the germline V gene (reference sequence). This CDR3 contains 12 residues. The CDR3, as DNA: TGTGCCTGGAAGCAGGCCGGAAACACCATATATTTT. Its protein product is CAWKQAGNTIYF.

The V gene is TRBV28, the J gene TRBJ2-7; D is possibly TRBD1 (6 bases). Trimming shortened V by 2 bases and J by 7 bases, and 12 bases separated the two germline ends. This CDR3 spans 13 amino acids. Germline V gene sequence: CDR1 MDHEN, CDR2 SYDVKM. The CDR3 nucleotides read TGTGCCAGCAGTTTAGCCACAGGGCAAGAGCAGTACTTC. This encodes CASSLATGQEQYF. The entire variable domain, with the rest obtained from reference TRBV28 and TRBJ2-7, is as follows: DVKVTQSSRYLVKRTGEKVFLECVQDMDHENMFWYRQDPGLGLRLIYFSYDVKMKEKGDIPEGYSVSREKKERFSLILESASTNQTSMYLCASSLATGQEQYFGPGTRLTVT.

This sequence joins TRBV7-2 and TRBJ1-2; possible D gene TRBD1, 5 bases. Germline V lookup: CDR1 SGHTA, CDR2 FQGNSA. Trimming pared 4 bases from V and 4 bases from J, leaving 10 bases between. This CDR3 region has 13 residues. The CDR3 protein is CASSSGISYGYTF. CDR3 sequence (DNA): TGTGCCAGCAGCTCAGGGATATCCTATGGCTACACCTTC.

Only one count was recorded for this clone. Written as DNA, the CDR3 is TGTGCCAGCAGCTCCTCCCAAGAGACCCAGTACTTC. It yields the protein CASSSSQETQYF. The chain employs TRBV5-4 and TRBJ2-5, with D unclear. The CDR3 is 12 residues long. Germline loops: CDR1 SGHNT, CDR2 YYREEE (reference sequence). V lost 3 bases to trimming and J lost 1 base, with 4 bases between them.

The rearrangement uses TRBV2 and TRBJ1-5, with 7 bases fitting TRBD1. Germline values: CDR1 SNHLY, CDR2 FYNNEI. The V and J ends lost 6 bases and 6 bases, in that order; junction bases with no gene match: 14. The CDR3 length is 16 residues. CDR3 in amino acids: CASSTGEPGRGQPQHF. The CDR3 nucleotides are TGTGCCAGCAGCACAGGGGAGCCCGGCCGAGGTCAGCCCCAGCATTTT. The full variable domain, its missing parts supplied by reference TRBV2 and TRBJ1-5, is EPEVTQTPSHQVTQMGQEVILRCVPISNHLYFYWYRQILGQKVEFLVSFYNNEISEKSEIFDDQFSVERPDGSNFTLKIRSTKLEDSAMYFCASSTGEPGRGQPQHFGDGTRLSIL.